The sequence of this T cell receptor beta chain was determined in a study of regulatory T cells in long-lasting Graves disease. Study-level information: The definition of persistent Graves' disease was over 5 years of antithyroid drugs with positive TSH receptor antibodies.

Described time point: persistent/refractory GD, antithyroid drugs over 5 years with positive TRAb. PBMCs provided the RNA from which the TCR library was made. This CDR3 is built from 11 residues. Trimming removed 4 bases from V and 7 bases from J, with 11 bases in between. Germline V gene sequence: CDR1 SQVTM, CDR2 ANQGSEA. Library construction for TCR beta used iRepertoire HTBI primers and Arm-PCR of CDR3 regions. One entry per CDR3 protein results from TCRdb running MiXCR on the multiplex PCR reads. Altogether about 470,000 distinct CDR3 sequences are present, 20% to 25% being singletons, with the ten largest covering over 6%.

The clonotype comes from a female donor with Graves disease. The chain is built from TRBV29-1 and TRBJ2-7; D is perhaps TRBD2 (5 bases). The input for sequencing was peripheral blood mononuclear cells (PBMCs), taken when the disease was refractory, from a patient treated with antithyroid drugs. DNA for the CDR3: TGCAGCGTTGCGGGGTCGACTGAGCAGTACTTC. This gives the protein CSVAGSTEQYF.